These 6 T cell receptor beta chains originate from one sample sequenced in a study of CD8 T cells in Susac syndrome. After extraction with the RNeasy kit, roughly 0.45 to 1 ug of the RNA was reverse transcribed using random hexamers. TCRdb re-derived calls from the immunoSEQ multiplex PCR reads in MiXCR, one entry per CDR3 protein. The sample holds about 440,000 distinct CDR3 sequences; 85% are singletons and the top ten take around 0.12%. The specimen was CD8+ T cells from PBMCs. These receptors were obtained from a human donor with multiple sclerosis.

This clonotype was observed a single time. The J gene is TRBJ1-1, the V gene TRBV4-1; D is uncertain. From germline, CDR1 is MGHRA and CDR2 YSYEKL. Trimming cost V 7 bases and J 1 base, with 10 bases left between them. The CDR3 has 13 amino acids. As DNA, the CDR3 is TGCGCCAGCACCCGGTATCCGAACACTGAAGCTTTCTTT. Amino acids: CASTRYPNTEAFF.

This clonotype was counted a few times. This sequence joins TRBV19 and TRBJ1-2; maybe TRBD1 (5 bases). The germline V gene encodes CDR1 LNHDA and CDR2 SQIVND (reference sequence). CDR3 length: 12 amino acids. Between the trimmed V and J ends, which lost 4 bases and 5 bases, there was a span of 8 bases. CDR3 nucleotide sequence: TGTGCCAGTAGTAGTAGGGGTTATGGCTACACCTTC. Amino acid sequence: CASSSRGYGYTF.

J is TRBJ2-6 and V is TRBV27; D is unclear. The germline V gene has CDR1 MNHEY and CDR2 SMNVEV (reference sequence). V dropped 7 bases and J dropped 3 bases, with 4 bases sitting between them. This CDR3 has 12 amino acids. As DNA, the CDR3 is TGTGCCAGCACCGGTGGGGCCAACGTCCTGACTTTC. Translating gives CASTGGANVLTF.

V usage is TRBV20-1 and J usage is TRBJ2-5, with D tentatively TRBD1 or TRBD2 (5 bases each). Trimming removed 5 bases from V and 9 bases from J, with 13 bases in between. Germline CDR1 is DFQATT and CDR2 is SNEGSKA (reference sequence). The CDR3 has 11 residues. CDR3 protein: CSAGTSLAQYF. The CDR3 region has the DNA TGCAGTGCTGGGACCTCACTGGCCCAGTACTTC.

The V and J genes are TRBV5-1 and TRBJ2-7; D unresolved. Germline values: CDR1 SGHRS, CDR2 YFSETQ. CDR3 size: 14 residues. V lost 2 bases, J lost 0 bases, and 9 bases lay in between. The CDR3 loop reads CASSFHDGSYEQYF. In DNA form, the CDR3 reads TGCGCCAGCAGCTTTCATGATGGCTCCTACGAGCAGTACTTC. Filled out from reference TRBV5-1 and TRBJ2-7, the complete variable domain reads KAGVTQTPRYLIKTRGQQVTLSCSPISGHRSVSWYQQTPGQGLQFLFEYFSETQRNKGNFPGRFSGRQFSNSRSEMNVSTLELGDSALYLCASSFHDGSYEQYFGPGTRLTVT.

This rearrangement joins TRBV13 to TRBJ2-7, with D perhaps matching TRBD2 (6 bases). The ends were cut back, 4 bases at V and 3 bases at J, with 16 bases in the middle. Looked up from germline, CDR1 is PRHDT and CDR2 is FYEKMQ (reference sequence). This CDR3 contains 15 residues. Here the CDR3 DNA reads TGTGCCAGCAGCTATTACCCCCCGGGGGTCTACGAGCAGTACTTC. Its translation is CASSYYPPGVYEQYF.